A selection of T cell receptor beta chains follows, all from one sample in a study of T cell responses to AZD1222 COVID-19 vaccine. Sequenced by immunoSEQ multiplex PCR; TCRdb stores in-frame clones only, minus some. The repertoire consists of about 140,000 clones, with more than 90% occurring once and the leading ten covering around 5.1%. The source material was peripheral blood, sampled on day 0 of AZD1222 vaccination. The source is an adult in good health. Each CDR3 is given with its conserved first and last residue. Each record gives: D gene, J gene, clone size, V gene, CDR3 protein, CDR3 DNA. The D gene is left open where the match is weak. Part of the rows lack a size; the others show once, few, many or a class for expanded clones.

D: .; J: TRBJ1-1; size: .; V: TRBV20-1; CDR3: CSARGKWEAFF; DNA: TGCAGTGCTAGAGGGAAGTGGGAAGCTTTCTTT
D: TRBD1; J: TRBJ2-1; size: .; V: TRBV2; CDR3: CASSQEGRQGKIEQFF; DNA: TGTGCCAGCAGCCAAGAAGGACGACAGGGGAAAATTGAGCAGTTCTTC
D: TRBD2; J: TRBJ2-7; size: .; V: TRBV18; CDR3: CASSIGLALTTYEQYF; DNA: TGTGCCAGCTCAATCGGACTAGCCCTAACTACCTACGAGCAGTACTTC
D: .; J: TRBJ2-2; size: .; V: TRBV5-1; CDR3: CASSLFSITGELFF; DNA: TGCGCCAGCAGCTTGTTTTCTATCACCGGGGAGCTGTTTTTT
D: .; J: TRBJ2-3; size: .; V: TRBV6-5; CDR3: CASSYSSLESTDTQYF; DNA: TGTGCCAGCAGTTACTCCTCCTTAGAAAGCACAGATACGCAGTATTTT
D: .; J: TRBJ2-2; size: .; V: TRBV12-2; CDR3: CASRSDTGELFF; DNA: TGTGCAAGTCGCTCGGACACCGGGGAGCTGTTTTTT
D: .; J: TRBJ1-5; size: .; V: TRBV5-1; CDR3: CASSFGGDGQPQHF; DNA: TGCGCCAGCAGCTTCGGGGGGGATGGTCAGCCCCAGCATTTT
D: TRBD1; J: TRBJ2-7; size: .; V: TRBV10-3; CDR3: CAISQRQGLSSYEQYF; DNA: TGTGCCATCAGCCAGAGACAGGGTCTAAGCTCCTACGAGCAGTACTTC
D: TRBD2; J: TRBJ2-2; size: .; V: TRBV10-3; CDR3: CAISESISGLAVNTGELFF; DNA: TGTGCCATCAGTGAGTCGATATCCGGGCTAGCGGTTAACACCGGGGAGCTGTTTTTT
D: TRBD2; J: TRBJ2-7; size: .; V: TRBV5-1; CDR3: CASSDNMASAGVQYF; DNA: TGCGCCAGCAGTGATAACATGGCTTCTGCGGGGGTGCAGTACTTC
D: TRBD1; J: TRBJ1-1; size: .; V: TRBV5-1; CDR3: CASSLRDRGPMNTEAFF; DNA: TGCGCCAGCAGCTTAAGGGACAGAGGTCCAATGAACACTGAAGCTTTCTTT
D: .; J: TRBJ2-7; size: once; V: TRBV7-2; CDR3: CASSLGTSFSTYEQYF; DNA: TGTGCCAGCAGCTTAGGAACCTCATTCTCTACCTACGAGCAGTACTTC
D: TRBD2; J: TRBJ2-3; size: once; V: TRBV6-6; CDR3: CASSYRLAGLTDTQYF; DNA: TGTGCCAGCAGTTACCGACTAGCGGGGCTCACAGATACGCAGTATTTT
D: .; J: TRBJ2-7; size: .; V: TRBV11-3; CDR3: CASSHAYEQYF; DNA: TGTGCCAGCAGCCACGCCTACGAGCAGTACTTC
D: TRBD2; J: TRBJ2-1; size: .; V: TRBV19; CDR3: CASNAPGGYNEQFF; DNA: TGTGCCAGTAACGCCCCGGGAGGTTACAATGAGCAGTTCTTC
D: .; J: TRBJ1-5; size: once; V: TRBV27; CDR3: CASSLWSGLDQPQHF; DNA: TGTGCCAGCAGTTTATGGTCAGGGCTCGATCAGCCCCAGCATTTT
D: .; J: TRBJ2-3; size: .; V: TRBV3-1/TRBV3-2; CDR3: CASSQGERLITDTQYF; DNA: TGTGCCAGCAGCCAAGGTGAGCGCCTTATCACAGATACGCAGTATTTT
D: TRBD2; J: TRBJ2-5; size: .; V: TRBV4-2; CDR3: CASSPGTAGGPPETQYF; DNA: TGTGCCAGCAGCCCAGGGACAGCGGGAGGGCCCCCAGAGACCCAGTACTTC
D: .; J: TRBJ1-5; size: .; V: TRBV19; CDR3: CASSIDGRSQHF; DNA: TGTGCCAGTAGTATCGACGGCAGGTCCCAGCATTTT
D: .; J: TRBJ2-1; size: .; V: TRBV7-7; CDR3: CASSLAPNNEQFF; DNA: TGTGCTAGCAGCTTAGCCCCCAACAATGAGCAGTTCTTC
D: .; J: TRBJ2-3; size: .; V: TRBV5-6; CDR3: CASSLGSGLGTDTQYF; DNA: TGTGCCAGCAGCTTGGGGAGCGGGTTAGGCACAGATACGCAGTATTTT
D: .; J: TRBJ2-5; size: .; V: TRBV2; CDR3: CASSASGPQRETQYF; DNA: TGTGCCAGCAGTGCCTCGGGACCCCAAAGGGAGACCCAGTACTTC
D: .; J: TRBJ2-2; size: .; V: TRBV5-4; CDR3: CASMEGDRDTGELFF; DNA: TGTGCCAGCATGGAGGGAGATCGTGATACCGGGGAGCTGTTTTTT
D: .; J: TRBJ1-6; size: .; V: TRBV6-2/TRBV6-3; CDR3: CASSSQWDHSPLHF; DNA: TGTGCCAGCAGTTCTCAGTGGGATCATTCACCCCTCCACTTT
D: .; J: TRBJ1-1; size: .; V: TRBV27; CDR3: CASSLLPRGRVSIAEAFF; DNA: TGTGCCAGCAGTTTATTACCTCGGGGGAGGGTGAGTATTGCTGAAGCTTTCTTT
D: .; J: TRBJ1-1; size: once; V: TRBV5-6; CDR3: CASSNGGTEAFF; DNA: TGTGCCAGCAGCAACGGAGGAACTGAAGCTTTCTTT
D: TRBD1; J: TRBJ2-2; size: .; V: TRBV4-1; CDR3: CASSLTGTANTGELFF; DNA: TGCGCCAGCAGCCTAACCGGGACAGCGAACACCGGGGAGCTGTTTTTT
D: TRBD2; J: TRBJ2-1; size: .; V: TRBV3-1/TRBV3-2; CDR3: CASSQEGLAGYNEQFF; DNA: TGTGCCAGCAGCCAAGAAGGACTAGCGGGGTACAATGAGCAGTTCTTC
D: .; J: TRBJ2-3; size: once; V: TRBV5-1; CDR3: CASSSNRIGTAFGGTQYF; DNA: TGCGCCAGCAGTTCCAACCGTATCGGGACAGCCTTCGGGGGTACGCAGTATTTT
D: TRBD2; J: TRBJ2-7; size: once; V: TRBV6-6; CDR3: CASSVSGGASEQYF; DNA: TGTGCCAGCAGCGTTAGCGGGGGGGCTAGCGAGCAGTACTTC
D: .; J: TRBJ2-7; size: .; V: TRBV7-2; CDR3: CASSFVGGFYEQYF; DNA: TGTGCCAGCAGCTTTGTTGGGGGGTTCTACGAGCAGTACTTC
D: TRBD1; J: TRBJ2-4; size: .; V: TRBV5-1; CDR3: CASSPGTGGDIQYF; DNA: TGCGCCAGCAGCCCCGGGACAGGTGGGGACATTCAGTACTTC
D: TRBD2; J: TRBJ2-1; size: .; V: TRBV6-5; CDR3: CASTTRERGYNEQFF; DNA: TGTGCCAGCACAACTAGGGAGCGGGGGTACAATGAGCAGTTCTTC
D: .; J: TRBJ2-3; size: .; V: TRBV7-9; CDR3: CASREVSDTQYF; DNA: TGTGCCAGCAGAGAGGTATCAGATACGCAGTATTTT
D: .; J: TRBJ2-1; size: once; V: TRBV5-1; CDR3: CASSLGGYYNEQFF; DNA: TGCGCCAGCAGCTTGGGAGGCTACTACAATGAGCAGTTCTTC
D: TRBD1; J: TRBJ2-7; size: .; V: TRBV6-5; CDR3: CASRRQGPYEQYF; DNA: TGTGCCAGCAGGAGACAGGGCCCCTACGAGCAGTACTTC
D: TRBD2; J: TRBJ2-5; size: .; V: TRBV5-1; CDR3: CASSLELGGGETQYF; DNA: TGCGCCAGCAGCTTGGAGCTGGGGGGGGGAGAGACCCAGTACTTC
D: TRBD1; J: TRBJ2-2; size: .; V: TRBV6-6; CDR3: CATGQGAIGELFF; DNA: TGTGCCACAGGACAGGGGGCAATCGGGGAGCTGTTTTTT
D: TRBD1; J: TRBJ2-5; size: few; V: TRBV25-1; CDR3: CASSGDRGVRETQYF; DNA: TGTGCCAGCAGTGGGGACAGGGGCGTTCGAGAGACCCAGTACTTC
D: .; J: TRBJ2-2; size: .; V: TRBV6-5; CDR3: CASTDRTQNTGELFF; DNA: TGTGCCAGCACCGACCGGACACAGAACACCGGGGAGCTGTTTTTT
D: TRBD1; J: TRBJ1-1; size: .; V: TRBV28; CDR3: CASSRHTGGSEAFF; DNA: TGTGCCAGCAGCCGACATACAGGGGGCTCTGAAGCTTTCTTT
D: TRBD1; J: TRBJ1-5; size: .; V: TRBV5-5; CDR3: CASSPRGQGYQPQHF; DNA: TGTGCCAGCAGCCCCAGAGGACAGGGGTATCAGCCCCAGCATTTT
D: TRBD1; J: TRBJ1-3; size: .; V: TRBV5-1; CDR3: CASTRGQVLAGNTIYF; DNA: TGCGCCAGCACCCGTGGACAGGTTCTGGCTGGAAACACCATATATTTT
D: TRBD1; J: TRBJ1-6; size: .; V: TRBV4-2; CDR3: CASSQGQGDNSPLHF; DNA: TGTGCCAGCAGCCAAGGACAGGGAGATAATTCACCCCTCCACTTT